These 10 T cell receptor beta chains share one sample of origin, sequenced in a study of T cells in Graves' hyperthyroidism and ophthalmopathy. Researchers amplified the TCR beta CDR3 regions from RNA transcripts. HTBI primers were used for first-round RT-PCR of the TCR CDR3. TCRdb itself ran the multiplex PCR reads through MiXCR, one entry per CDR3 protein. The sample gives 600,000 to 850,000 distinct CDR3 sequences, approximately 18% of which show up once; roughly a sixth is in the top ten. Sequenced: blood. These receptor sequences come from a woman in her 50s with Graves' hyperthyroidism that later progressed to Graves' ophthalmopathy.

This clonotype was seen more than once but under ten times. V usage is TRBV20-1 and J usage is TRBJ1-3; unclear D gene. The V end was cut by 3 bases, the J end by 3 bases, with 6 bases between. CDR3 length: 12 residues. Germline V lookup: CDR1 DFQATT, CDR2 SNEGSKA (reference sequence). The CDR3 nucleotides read TGCAGTGCTAGTGGATTTGGAAACACCATATATTTT. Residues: CSASGFGNTIYF.

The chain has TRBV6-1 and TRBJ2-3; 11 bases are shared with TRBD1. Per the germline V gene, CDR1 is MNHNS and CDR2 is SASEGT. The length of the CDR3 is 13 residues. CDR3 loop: CATGTGGTDTQYF. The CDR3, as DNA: TGTGCTACCGGGACAGGGGGTACAGATACGCAGTATTTT.

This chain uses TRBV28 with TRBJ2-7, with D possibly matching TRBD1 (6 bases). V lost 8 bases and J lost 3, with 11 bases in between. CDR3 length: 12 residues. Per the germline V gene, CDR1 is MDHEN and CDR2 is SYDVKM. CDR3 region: CASARGYYEQYF. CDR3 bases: TGTGCCAGCGCTAGGGGGTACTACGAGCAGTACTTC.

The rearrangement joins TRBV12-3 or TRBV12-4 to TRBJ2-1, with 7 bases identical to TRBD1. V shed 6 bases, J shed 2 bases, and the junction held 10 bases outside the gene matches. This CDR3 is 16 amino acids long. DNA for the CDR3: TGTGCCAGCAGCTTTCCAACAGGGGATGCCTACAATGAGCAGTTCTTC. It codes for CASSFPTGDAYNEQFF.

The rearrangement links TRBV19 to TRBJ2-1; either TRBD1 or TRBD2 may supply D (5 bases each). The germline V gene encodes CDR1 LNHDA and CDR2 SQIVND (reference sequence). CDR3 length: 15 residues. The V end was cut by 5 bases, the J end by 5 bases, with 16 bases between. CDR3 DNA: TGTGCCAGTAGTGTCTCAGGGTGGGGAGACAATGAGCAGTTCTTC. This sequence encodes CASSVSGWGDNEQFF.

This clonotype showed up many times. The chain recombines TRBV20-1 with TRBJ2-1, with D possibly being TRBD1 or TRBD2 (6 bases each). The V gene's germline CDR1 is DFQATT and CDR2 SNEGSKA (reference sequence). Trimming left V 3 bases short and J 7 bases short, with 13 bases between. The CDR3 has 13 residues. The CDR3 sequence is CSASGGYGNEQFF. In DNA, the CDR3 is TGCAGTGCTAGCGGGGGCTATGGGAATGAGCAGTTCTTC.

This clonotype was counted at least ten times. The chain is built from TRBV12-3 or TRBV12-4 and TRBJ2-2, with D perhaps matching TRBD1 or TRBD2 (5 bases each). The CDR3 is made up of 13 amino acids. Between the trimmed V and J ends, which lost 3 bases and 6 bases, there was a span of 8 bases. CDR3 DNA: TGTGCCAGCAGTTTGAGGGGTTCCGGGGAGCTGTTTTTT. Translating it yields CASSLRGSGELFF.

DNA for the CDR3: TGTGCCAGCAGTACCCCTCGAAGTTTGGATTCACCCCTCCACTTT. It specifies CASSTPRSLDSPLHF. This sequence joins TRBV27 and TRBJ1-6, with D hard to call. Per germline, CDR1 MNHEY and CDR2 SMNVEV (reference sequence). V gave up 5 bases and J gave up 8 bases, with 16 bases separating them. The CDR3 contains 15 residues.

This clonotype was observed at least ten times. The CDR3 loop is CASIGSRGLYGYTF. Here the CDR3 DNA reads TGTGCCAGCATTGGATCCCGCGGGTTGTATGGCTACACCTTC. The V call is TRBV2, the J call TRBJ1-2, with D unclear. The CDR3 consists of 14 residues. The V and J ends lost 7 bases and 5 bases respectively, with 17 bases between them. CDR1 and CDR2 (germline): SNHLY, FYNNEI.

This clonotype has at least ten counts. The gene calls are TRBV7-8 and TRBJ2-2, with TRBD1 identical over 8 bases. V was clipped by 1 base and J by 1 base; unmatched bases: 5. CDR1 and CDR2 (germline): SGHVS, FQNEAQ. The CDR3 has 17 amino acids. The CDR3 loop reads CASSLVAGGVNTGELFF. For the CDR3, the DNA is TGTGCCAGCAGCTTAGTTGCAGGGGGCGTGAACACCGGGGAGCTGTTTTTT.